Sequencing of this T cell receptor (beta chain) was carried out in a study of response to subunit inactivated influenza vaccine. General study points: A suggestion made by the authors is that each seasonal influenza vaccination recruits few new T cells.

For this clonotype: Its antigen is currently unknown.

The V segment lost 6 bases and the J segment 5 bases; nucleotides outside the gene matches: 8. The V gene's germline CDR1 is SNHLY and CDR2 FYNNEI. CDR3 length: 17 amino acids. Using its own MiXCR run on the RT-PCR reads, TCRdb lists one record per CDR3 protein. Counted here are hundreds of thousands of distinct CDR3 sequences, around 8% occurring once; the ten biggest clones make up over 10%. The source is a man aged 50 to 69 who received an inactivated influenza vaccine. This specimen was PBMCs from blood, taken around 2 years after vaccination. The J gene is TRBJ2-1, the V gene TRBV2, with 15 bases identical to TRBD2. CDR3 in amino acids: CASRAGLAGGPDNEQFF. In DNA form, the CDR3 reads TGTGCCAGCAGGGCCGGACTAGCGGGGGGGCCCGACAATGAGCAGTTCTTC.